These 20 T cell receptor beta chains were all obtained from the same sample, sequenced in a study of beta chain bispecific antibodies for T cell cancers. T cells were expanded from blood mononuclear cells for approximately 3 days with anti-CD3 OKT3 or CD3/CD28 beads. One entry per CDR3 protein results from TCRdb running MiXCR on the 5' RACE reads. The sample has 15,000 to 20,000 distinct CDR3 sequences, roughly 1.9% seen once; the top ten hold 6.9%. Study-wide points: The leukemia cells, rather than normal T cells, gave most of the targeted TRBV signal.

The antigens for these receptors are not known. The sequenced sample was healthy donor T cells cultured with leukemia cells. Every receptor here comes from a human donor in good health. Some clones in this sample may be carry-over from other donors' samples.

This clonotype qualifies as medium-sized. This chain joins TRBV13 and TRBJ2-5; 15 bases agree with TRBD2. The CDR3 totals 16 residues. V dropped 4 bases and J dropped 2; count of bases not matched to a gene: 2. Germline loops: CDR1 PRHDT, CDR2 FYEKMQ (reference sequence). The CDR3 here is CASSSGLAGGQETQYF. The CDR3, as DNA: TGTGCCAGCAGCTCCGGACTAGCGGGGGGGCAAGAGACCCAGTACTTC.

This clonotype counts as medium-sized. The chain joins TRBV7-3 to TRBJ1-1, with D unresolved. Trimming took 5 bases from V and 7 from J, leaving 11 bases between them. In germline, CDR1 is SGHTA, CDR2 FQGTGA. This CDR3 region has 12 residues. CDR3 region: CASSPDGIEAFF. The DNA for the CDR3 is TGTGCCAGCAGCCCGGACGGTATTGAAGCTTTCTTT.

This clonotype was detected many times. The gene calls are TRBV19 and TRBJ1-5; D gene unclear. Trimming took off 3 bases at V and 0 bases at J, with 12 bases between the two ends. Per germline, CDR1 LNHDA and CDR2 SQIVND (reference sequence). CDR3 size: 16 residues. This CDR3 reads CASSIWGTYSNQPQHF. DNA of the CDR3: TGTGCCAGTAGTATTTGGGGAACTTATAGCAATCAGCCCCAGCATTTT.

About this clonotype: This may be a read error, as it is one base from a much larger clone. The V and J genes are TRBV27 and TRBJ2-7; maybe TRBD2 (6 bases). Germline V lookup: CDR1 MNHEY, CDR2 SMNVEV (reference sequence). This CDR3 is built from 13 residues. Trimming pared 2 bases from V and 3 bases from J, leaving 8 bases between. CDR3 nucleotides: TGTGCCAGCAGTTTAAACGGGGGCTACGAGCAGTACTTC. It is translated as CASSLNGGYEQYF.

This clonotype was observed many times. The V and J genes are TRBV14 and TRBJ2-1; tentatively, D is TRBD1 or TRBD2 (6 bases each). The germline V and J ends were trimmed by 1 base and 1 base, with 8 bases remaining between them. Germline loops: CDR1 SGHDN, CDR2 FVKESK. The CDR3 runs to 15 residues. CDR3 in DNA: TGTGCCAGCAGCCAAGGAGGGGGGTCCTACAATGAGCAGTTCTTC. Amino acid sequence: CASSQGGGSYNEQFF.

This clonotype was seen ten or more times. The V gene is TRBV18, the J gene TRBJ1-1; tentatively, D is TRBD1 (5 bases). Germline CDR1 reads KGHSH; CDR2 reads LQKENI. V was pared by 3 bases and J by 1 base, with 18 bases between. The CDR3 contains 17 residues. CDR3 protein: CASSPAGSGLTNTEAFF. In DNA, the CDR3 is TGTGCCAGCTCACCTGCGGGGTCGGGGCTGACGAACACTGAAGCTTTCTTT.

This clonotype came up many times. The chain uses TRBV4-1 and TRBJ2-1; TRBD2 agrees at 11 bases. The germline V gene encodes CDR1 MGHRA and CDR2 YSYEKL. The V segment lost 0 bases and the J segment 6 bases; nucleotides outside the gene matches: 4. The CDR3 runs 16 residues. The CDR3 loop is CASSQETSGVINEQFF. CDR3 bases: TGCGCCAGCAGCCAAGAGACTAGCGGGGTGATCAATGAGCAGTTCTTC.

This clonotype was detected many times. The rearrangement uses TRBV27 and TRBJ1-5; D gene ambiguous. The CDR3 contains 13 residues. V was trimmed by 5 bases and J by 5 bases, leaving 10 bases between them. Germline loops: CDR1 MNHEY, CDR2 SMNVEV (reference sequence). The CDR3 DNA reads as TGTGCCAGCAGTCCCTCTGGGCATCAGCCCCAGCATTTT. As protein: CASSPSGHQPQHF.

This clonotype was detected ten times or more. The chain carries TRBV3-1 and TRBJ1-1; the D gene is possibly TRBD1 (5 bases). Germline assignment: CDR1 LGHDT and CDR2 YNNKEL (reference sequence). The CDR3 sequence is 14 residues long. Deletions cut 7 bases from V and 1 base from J, with 13 bases between. CDR3 residues: CASTLGGANTEAFF. CDR3 in DNA: TGTGCCAGCACCCTCGGAGGGGCGAACACTGAAGCTTTCTTT.

This clonotype has at least ten counts. This sequence joins TRBV28 and TRBJ2-5; D perhaps matches TRBD2 (6 bases). V dropped 11 bases and J dropped 2 bases, with 21 bases sitting between them. Per germline, CDR1 MDHEN and CDR2 SYDVKM. This CDR3 is built from 15 residues. The CDR3 reads CAGRGRTAGQETQYF. DNA for the CDR3: TGTGCCGGCCGTGGAAGGACCGCGGGACAAGAGACCCAGTACTTC.

By share, this clonotype counts as medium-sized. The CDR3: CASSLSSDLSGGGGQYF. For the CDR3, the DNA is TGCGCCAGCAGCTTAAGTAGTGACCTCAGCGGAGGAGGGGGCCAGTACTTC. The gene calls are TRBV5-1 and TRBJ2-5; D is perhaps TRBD1 or TRBD2 (6 bases each). CDR3 length equals 17 residues. V was pared by 2 bases and J by 10 bases, with 27 bases between. Looked up from germline, CDR1 is SGHRS and CDR2 is YFSETQ.

This clonotype came up many times. The chain employs TRBV7-6 and TRBJ2-3; 11 positions match TRBD2. The CDR3 runs to 15 residues. J gave up 8 bases and V 5 bases, and 9 bases lay outside the gene matches. In germline, CDR1 is SGHVS, CDR2 FNYEAQ. This CDR3 reads CASSLTSGGTSTQYF. CDR3 bases: TGTGCCAGCAGCCTTACTAGCGGGGGCACTAGTACGCAGTATTTT.

The table lists this clonotype with many counts. In DNA, the CDR3 is TGTGCCAGCGTGGGCAATGAGCAGTTCTTC. It specifies CASVGNEQFF. The rearrangement links TRBV28 to TRBJ2-1; D uncertain. Germline V lookup: CDR1 MDHEN, CDR2 SYDVKM. There are 10 residues in the CDR3. Between the trimmed V and J ends, which lost 8 bases and 6 bases, there was a span of 5 bases.

This clonotype came up many times. The genes are TRBV7-8 and TRBJ2-7; D gene unclear. Looked up from germline, CDR1 is SGHVS and CDR2 is FQNEAQ. V was shortened by 5 bases and J by 3 bases, with 8 bases between the two germline ends. The CDR3 has 12 residues. DNA of the CDR3: TGTGCCAGCAGCCGTGCAAGCTACGAGCAGTACTTC. Amino acid sequence: CASSRASYEQYF.

By share of the sample, this clonotype is medium-sized. This sequence joins TRBV11-2 and TRBJ2-5; D is unclear. CDR3 length: 16 amino acids. Trimming left V 0 bases short and J 1 base short, with 12 bases between. Germline loops: CDR1 SGHAT, CDR2 FQNNGV. The CDR3 sequence: CASSLDWAHIQETQYF. CDR3 DNA: TGTGCCAGCAGCTTAGATTGGGCCCACATCCAAGAGACCCAGTACTTC.

This chain links TRBV19 with TRBJ1-1; 12 positions match TRBD1. Germline V gives CDR1 LNHDA, CDR2 SQIVND (reference sequence). With V trimmed by 6 bases and J by 5 bases, 19 bases remained unmatched. This CDR3 region has 19 residues. Here the CDR3 DNA reads TGTGCCAGTAGGACTCCGGGACAGGGGGCAGGGGCGGGCGGGACTGAAGCTTTCTTT. This translates into CASRTPGQGAGAGGTEAFF.

This clonotype has at least ten counts. The chain is built from TRBV5-1 and TRBJ2-2; 10 nucleotides align to TRBD2. Germline CDR1 SGHRS, CDR2 YFSETQ. V dropped 6 bases and J dropped 5; count of bases not matched to a gene: 13. There are 17 residues in the CDR3. The CDR3 spells CASTLWASGGLTGELFF. The CDR3 DNA reads TGCGCCAGCACGCTGTGGGCTAGCGGGGGATTAACCGGGGAGCTGTTTTTT.

This clonotype was recorded many times. This chain joins TRBV5-1 and TRBJ2-2; TRBD2 matches at 11 bases. The CDR3 covers 17 residues. CDR1 is SGHRS and CDR2 is YFSETQ in the germline V gene. The V gene end was trimmed by 2 bases and the J gene end by 6 bases; junction bases not matched to a gene: 9. For the CDR3, the DNA is TGCGCCAGCAGCTTCCCTAGCGGGGGGAGTTTTCCCGGGGAGCTGTTTTTT. It specifies CASSFPSGGSFPGELFF.

This clonotype was counted at least ten times. This chain connects TRBV6-5 to TRBJ2-2; no definite D call. The CDR3 loop spans 13 amino acids. Between the trimmed V and J ends, which lost 1 base and 7 bases, there was a span of 7 bases. Looked up from germline, CDR1 is MNHEY and CDR2 is SVGAGI. CDR3 in amino acids: CASSYWPSGELFF. The CDR3 DNA reads as TGTGCCAGCAGTTACTGGCCTAGCGGGGAGCTGTTTTTT.

At least ten counts were recorded for this clonotype. The chain couples TRBV30 to TRBJ1-1; 7 bases are a match to TRBD1. CDR1 GTSNPN and CDR2 SVGIG come from the germline V gene (reference sequence). The CDR3 is made up of 15 amino acids. V lost 3 bases to trimming and J lost 0 bases; unmatched junction nucleotides: 7. The CDR3 DNA reads as TGTGCCTGGAGCCTAGGGACAGCCATGAACACTGAAGCTTTCTTT. Amino acids: CAWSLGTAMNTEAFF.